This T cell receptor (beta chain) was captured by sequencing in a study of Graves' ophthalmopathy and Graves' hyperthyroidism. Whole-study findings and limits: Ophthalmopathy could be told apart from stable hyperthyroidism by a 13-signature model (87.88% sensitivity, about 80% specificity).

Among the exclusions were patients with other autoimmune diseases, uncontrolled infections, pregnancy or lactation. Germline assignment: CDR1 SGHTA and CDR2 FQGTGA. V was cut by 1 base and J by 7 bases, with 13 bases left in between. The CDR3 extends over 15 amino acids. In the case of this clonotype: Its antigen is still unknown.

Amplification from RNA transcripts yielded the TCR beta CDR3 regions. HTBI primers were employed in first-round RT-PCR, then a second-round multiplex PCR followed. TCRdb reprocessed the multiplex PCR reads with MiXCR, giving one entry per CDR3 protein. The table lists 300,000 to 350,000 distinct CDR3 sequences, 15% to 20% of them singletons. The sequencing sample was made of peripheral blood. The clonotype was recovered from an adult man with Graves' ophthalmopathy. V is TRBV7-3 and J is TRBJ2-2, with D uncertain. The CDR3: CASSLSSGWIGELFF. The CDR3 DNA follows: TGTGCCAGCAGCTTAAGCTCTGGGTGGATCGGGGAGCTGTTTTTT.